This record covers a single T cell receptor (beta chain). Profiled with immunoSEQ multiplex PCR; TCRdb holds only in-frame clones, not every one. The top ten clones hold about 30% of a sample with approximately 110,000 clones, around 91% of them seen once. The trim removed 7 bases at V and 0 bases at J, leaving 5 bases unmatched. The CDR3 consists of 15 residues. Germline CDR1 is MNHEY and CDR2 is SVGAGI. This record belongs to a study of blood T cell repertoires in COVID-19. V is TRBV6-5 and J is TRBJ2-3, with 9 bases matching TRBD2. The specimen was peripheral blood. This clonotype originated in a woman older than 75 with acute or convalescent COVID-19. CDR3 sequence (DNA): TGTGCCAGCACCTTTAGCGGGGGTAGCACAGATACGCAGTATTTT. Its translation: CASTFSGGSTDTQYF.